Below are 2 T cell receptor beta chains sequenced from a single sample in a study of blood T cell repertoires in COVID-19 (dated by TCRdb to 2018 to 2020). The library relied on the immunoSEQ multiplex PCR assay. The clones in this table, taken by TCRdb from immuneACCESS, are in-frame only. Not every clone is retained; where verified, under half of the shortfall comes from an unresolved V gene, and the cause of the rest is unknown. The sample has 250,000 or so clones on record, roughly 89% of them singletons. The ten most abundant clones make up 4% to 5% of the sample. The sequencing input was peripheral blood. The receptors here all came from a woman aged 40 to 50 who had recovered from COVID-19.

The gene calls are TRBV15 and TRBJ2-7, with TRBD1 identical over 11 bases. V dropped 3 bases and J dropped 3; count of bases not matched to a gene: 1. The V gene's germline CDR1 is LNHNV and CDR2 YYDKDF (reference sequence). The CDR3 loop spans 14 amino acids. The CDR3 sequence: CATSRGQGGYEQYV. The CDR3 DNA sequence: TGTGCCACCAGCAGGGGACAGGGGGGCTACGAGCAGTACGTC.

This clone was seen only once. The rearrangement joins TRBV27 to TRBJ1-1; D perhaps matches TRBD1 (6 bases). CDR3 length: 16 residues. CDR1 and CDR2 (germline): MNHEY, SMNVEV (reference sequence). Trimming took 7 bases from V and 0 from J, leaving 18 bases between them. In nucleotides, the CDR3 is TGTGCCAGCACCCCAGCCGGGGGGCGGATGAACACTGAAGCTTTCTTT. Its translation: CASTPAGGRMNTEAFF.